The 10 T cell receptor beta chains in this list originate from one sample, sequenced in a study of response to subunit inactivated influenza vaccine. TCRdb reanalysed the RT-PCR reads using MiXCR and keeps one entry per CDR3 protein. The data hold under 550,000 distinct CDR3 sequences, with 7.5% to 8.5% observed a single time. The sequencing here drew on PBMCs from blood, taken less than 30 months after vaccination. Every receptor here comes from a man in his fifties or sixties who received an inactivated influenza vaccine.

This clonotype was seen a handful of times. This chain joins TRBV7-9 and TRBJ2-5; no clear D gene. The V gene lost 2 bases and the J gene lost 7 bases, with 5 bases spanning the gap. This CDR3 contains 11 residues. Germline-derived CDR1 and CDR2 are SEHNR and FQNEAQ (reference sequence). CDR3 region: CASSLTGTQYF. CDR3 nucleotides: TGTGCCAGCAGCTTAACCGGGACCCAGTACTTC.

This clonotype has more than one count but fewer than ten. The CDR3 loop reads CASSLTGQWTEAFF. CDR3 sequence (DNA): TGTGCCAGCAGCCTTACAGGGCAATGGACTGAAGCTTTCTTT. The rearrangement links TRBV14 to TRBJ1-1, with D possibly matching TRBD1 (6 bases). CDR1 SGHDN and CDR2 FVKESK come from the germline V gene. Trimming cost V 4 bases and J 5 bases, with 14 bases left between them. This CDR3 has 14 residues.

This clonotype was detected ten times or more. The V gene is TRBV29-1, the J gene TRBJ1-1; 10 bases are a match to TRBD1. Germline loops: CDR1 SQVTM, CDR2 ANQGSEA. V shed 7 bases, J shed 1 base, and the junction held 3 bases outside the gene matches. This CDR3 has 13 amino acids. CDR3 sequence reads: CSGWDRGNTEAFF. As DNA, the CDR3 is TGCAGCGGATGGGACAGGGGGAACACTGAAGCTTTCTTT.

The chain combines TRBV10-3 with TRBJ1-2, with 9 bases identical to TRBD1. V shed 7 bases, J shed 6 bases, and the junction held 18 bases outside the gene matches. The CDR3 covers 17 residues. Germline V CDR1 and CDR2: ENHRY, SYGVKD. CDR3 loop: CAINGRRTGELSDGYTF. The CDR3 region has the DNA TGTGCCATCAATGGGCGGCGGACAGGGGAGCTCTCCGATGGCTACACCTTC.

This clonotype was seen repeatedly, ten times or more. The V and J genes are TRBV7-2 and TRBJ2-7; D not certain. From germline, CDR1 is SGHTA and CDR2 FQGNSA. V lost 2 bases, J lost 2 bases, and 10 bases lay in between. The CDR3 spans 14 residues. The CDR3 sequence is CASSLPGQTYEQYF. CDR3 nucleotide sequence: TGTGCCAGCAGCTTACCTGGGCAGACCTACGAGCAGTACTTC.

On this clonotype: Compared with germline, one end of the junction differs, possibly owing to a read error. The chain carries TRBV7-8 and TRBJ2-1; D may correspond to TRBD1 or TRBD2 (5 bases each). The CDR3 length is 12 residues. In germline, CDR1 is SGHVS, CDR2 FQNEAQ. The CDR3 protein is CASSLKGDPTHF. In nucleotides, the CDR3 is TGTGCCAGCAGCTTAAAAGGGGACCCTACCCACTTC. Full variable domain (rest looked up from reference TRBV7-8 and TRBJ2-1): GAGVSQSPRYKVAKRGQDVALRCDPISGHVSLFWYQQALGQGPEFLTYFQNEAQLDKSGLPSDRFFAERPEGSVSTLKIQRTQQEDSAVYLCASSLKGDPTHFGPGTRLTVL.

V is TRBV20-1 and J is TRBJ2-2, with D perhaps TRBD2 (6 bases). V shed 0 bases and J shed 3 bases, with 11 bases lying between them. Germline V gives CDR1 DFQATT, CDR2 SNEGSKA (reference sequence). There are 15 residues in the CDR3. This CDR3 is CSARESGDHTGELFF. CDR3 DNA sequence: TGCAGTGCTAGAGAGTCGGGGGACCACACCGGGGAGCTGTTTTTT.

The chain links TRBV7-8 to TRBJ2-2; D is unresolved. The CDR3 contains 16 residues. Germline loops: CDR1 SGHVS, CDR2 FQNEAQ. V was pared by 5 bases and J by 2 bases, with 15 bases between. The CDR3 protein is CASSTHAIFNTGELFF. The CDR3 nucleotides read TGTGCCAGCAGCACACACGCCATATTCAACACCGGGGAGCTGTTTTTT.

This clonotype has a handful of counts. In nucleotides, the CDR3 is TGTGCCAGTAGGCACAGGGTAGGCGATGAGCAGTTCTTC. Encoded protein: CASRHRVGDEQFF. The rearrangement links TRBV19 to TRBJ2-1; weak D call: TRBD1 (6 bases). V was trimmed by 6 bases and J by 8 bases, leaving 14 bases between them. The CDR3 length is 13 residues. Per the germline V gene, CDR1 is LNHDA and CDR2 is SQIVND (reference sequence).

This clonotype was detected only once. The rearrangement uses TRBV6-5 and TRBJ2-3, with D unclear. Trimming took 4 bases from V and 2 from J, leaving 10 bases between them. Germline V gene lookup returns CDR1 MNHEY and CDR2 SVGAGI. The CDR3 covers 14 residues. CDR3 protein: CASSSQHITDTQYF. DNA for the CDR3: TGTGCCAGCAGTTCGCAACACATCACAGATACGCAGTATTTT.